This TCR beta chain was observed in a study of graft-versus-host responses after intestinal transplantation. Across the whole study: Multivisceral, liver-intestinal, or isolated intestinal transplants were given to recipients. Each recipient received anti-thymocyte globulin induction, then tacrolimus and steroids for 2 to 3 years. Notes on the study in general: The study associated peak circulating GvH clone levels with early post-transplant HvG declines. GvH clones detected in recipient marrow included some appearing first in ileum or blood.

CDR1 MNHNS and CDR2 SASEGT come from the germline V gene. This CDR3 is 15 amino acids long. Trimming left V 3 bases short and J 2 bases short, with 11 bases between. The method was immunoSEQ multiplex PCR; TCRdb's version includes in-frame clones alone and lacks a portion of them. The data hold roughly 99,000 clones, with 80% to 90% observed a single time. Points on this clone: Its target is unknown.

Sequenced here: unstimulated CD4+ T cells sorted from spleen or lymph node cells, sampled before transplant. This chain connects TRBV6-1 to TRBJ1-5; D is unresolved. This clonotype was sampled from a human donor who was the organ donor for an intestinal transplant. The CDR3 DNA reads as TGTGCCAGCAGTGAGATTTGGGGAGGCAATCAGCCCCAGCATTTT. Translated: CASSEIWGGNQPQHF.